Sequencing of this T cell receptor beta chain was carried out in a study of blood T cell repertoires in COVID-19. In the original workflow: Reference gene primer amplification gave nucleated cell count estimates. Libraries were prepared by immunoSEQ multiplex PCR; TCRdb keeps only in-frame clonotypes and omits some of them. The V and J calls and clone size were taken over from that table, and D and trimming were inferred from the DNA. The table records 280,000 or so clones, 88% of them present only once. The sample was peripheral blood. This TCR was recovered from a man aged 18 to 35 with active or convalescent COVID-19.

The CDR3: CASSFPGTSGAVPPQYF. CDR3 DNA: TGTGCCAGCAGTTTCCCTGGGACTAGCGGGGCCGTCCCTCCGCAGTATTTT. The chain recombines TRBV28 with TRBJ2-3, with 13 bases matching TRBD2. From germline, CDR1 is MDHEN and CDR2 SYDVKM. The CDR3 length is 17 residues. V trimming: 3 bases; J trimming: 10 bases; junction bases outside the gene matches: 13.